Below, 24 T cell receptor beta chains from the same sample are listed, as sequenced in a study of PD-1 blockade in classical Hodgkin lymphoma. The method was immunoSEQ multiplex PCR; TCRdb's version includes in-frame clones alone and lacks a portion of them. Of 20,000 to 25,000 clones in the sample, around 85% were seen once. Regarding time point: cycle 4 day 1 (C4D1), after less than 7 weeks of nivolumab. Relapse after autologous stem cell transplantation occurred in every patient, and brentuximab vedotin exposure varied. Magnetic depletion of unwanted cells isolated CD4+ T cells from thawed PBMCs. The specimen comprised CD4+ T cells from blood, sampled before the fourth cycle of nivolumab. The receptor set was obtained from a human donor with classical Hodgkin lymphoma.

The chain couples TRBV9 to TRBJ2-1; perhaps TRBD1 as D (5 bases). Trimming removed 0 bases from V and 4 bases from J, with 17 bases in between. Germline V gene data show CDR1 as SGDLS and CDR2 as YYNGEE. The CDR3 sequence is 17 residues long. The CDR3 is CASSVATDSLGYNEQFF. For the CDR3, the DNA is TGTGCCAGCAGCGTAGCGACCGACAGCCTAGGGTACAATGAGCAGTTCTTC.

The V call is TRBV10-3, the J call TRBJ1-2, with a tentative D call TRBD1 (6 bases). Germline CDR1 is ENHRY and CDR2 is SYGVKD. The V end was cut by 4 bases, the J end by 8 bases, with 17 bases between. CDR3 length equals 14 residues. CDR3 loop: CAISANRDIKGYTF. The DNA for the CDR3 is TGTGCCATCAGTGCCAACCGGGACATAAAAGGCTACACCTTC.

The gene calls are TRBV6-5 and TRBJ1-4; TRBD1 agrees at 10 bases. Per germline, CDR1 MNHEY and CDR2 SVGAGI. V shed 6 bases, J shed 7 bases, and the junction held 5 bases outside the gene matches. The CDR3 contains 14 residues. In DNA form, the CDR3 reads TGTGCCAGCAGGACCGGGACAGGGGTTGAAAAACTGTTTTTT. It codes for CASRTGTGVEKLFF.

For the CDR3, the DNA is TGTGCCAGCAGGGAACTAATTAGCAATCAGCCCCAGCATTTT. Residues: CASRELISNQPQHF. The chain combines TRBV27 with TRBJ1-5; D ambiguous. The germline CDR1 and CDR2 sequences are MNHEY and SMNVEV (reference sequence). CDR3 length: 14 residues. Deletions cut 6 bases from V and 0 bases from J, with 9 bases between.

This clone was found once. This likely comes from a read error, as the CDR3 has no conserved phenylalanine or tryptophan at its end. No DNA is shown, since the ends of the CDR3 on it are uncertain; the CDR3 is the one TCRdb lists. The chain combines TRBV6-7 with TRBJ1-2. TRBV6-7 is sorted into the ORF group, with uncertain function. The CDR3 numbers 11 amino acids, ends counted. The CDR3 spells CASSYMAEGEA.

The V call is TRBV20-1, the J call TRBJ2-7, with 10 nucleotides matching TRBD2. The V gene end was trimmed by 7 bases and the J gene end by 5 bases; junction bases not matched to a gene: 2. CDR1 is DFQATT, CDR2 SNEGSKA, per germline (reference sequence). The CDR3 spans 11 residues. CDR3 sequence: CSVLAGDEQYF. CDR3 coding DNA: TGCAGTGTTCTAGCGGGGGACGAGCAGTACTTC.

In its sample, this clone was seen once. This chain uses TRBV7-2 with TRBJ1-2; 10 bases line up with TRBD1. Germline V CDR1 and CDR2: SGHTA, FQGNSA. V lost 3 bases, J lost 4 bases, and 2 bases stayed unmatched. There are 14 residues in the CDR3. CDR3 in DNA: TGTGCCAGCAGCTTGTGGGACAGGGGCTATGGCTACACCTTC. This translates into CASSLWDRGYGYTF.

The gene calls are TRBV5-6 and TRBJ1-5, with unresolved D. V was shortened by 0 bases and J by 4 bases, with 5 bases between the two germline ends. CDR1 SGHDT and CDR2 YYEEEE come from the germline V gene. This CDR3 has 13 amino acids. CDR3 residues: CASSLDRNQPQHF. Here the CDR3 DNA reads TGTGCCAGCAGCTTGGATCGGAATCAGCCCCAGCATTTT. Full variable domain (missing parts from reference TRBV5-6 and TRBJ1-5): DAGVTQSPTHLIKTRGQQVTLRCSPKSGHDTVSWYQQALGQGPQFIFQYYEEEERQRGNFPDRFSGHQFPNYSSELNVNALLLGDSALYLCASSLDRNQPQHFGDGTRLSIL.

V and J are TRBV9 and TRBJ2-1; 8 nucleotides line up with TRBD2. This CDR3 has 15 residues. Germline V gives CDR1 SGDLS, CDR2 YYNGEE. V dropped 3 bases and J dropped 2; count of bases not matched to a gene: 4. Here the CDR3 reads CASSGRGGPYNEQFF. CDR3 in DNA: TGTGCCAGCAGCGGCCGGGGGGGCCCCTACAATGAGCAGTTCTTC.

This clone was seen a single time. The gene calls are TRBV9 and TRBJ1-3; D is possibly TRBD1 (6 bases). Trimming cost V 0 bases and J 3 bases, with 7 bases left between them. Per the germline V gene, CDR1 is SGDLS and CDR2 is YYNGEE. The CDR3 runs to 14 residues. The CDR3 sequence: CASSVAGDGNTIYF. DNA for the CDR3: TGTGCCAGCAGCGTAGCAGGGGATGGAAACACCATATATTTT.

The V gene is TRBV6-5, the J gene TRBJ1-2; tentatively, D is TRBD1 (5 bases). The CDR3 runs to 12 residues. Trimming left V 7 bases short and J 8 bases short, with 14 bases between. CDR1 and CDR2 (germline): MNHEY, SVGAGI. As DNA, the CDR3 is TGTGCCAGCACCCAAGGGGTGTGGGGCTACACCTTC. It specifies CASTQGVWGYTF.

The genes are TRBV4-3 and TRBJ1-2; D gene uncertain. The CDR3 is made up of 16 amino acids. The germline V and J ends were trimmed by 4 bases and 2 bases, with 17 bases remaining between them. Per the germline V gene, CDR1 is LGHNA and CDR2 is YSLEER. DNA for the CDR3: TGCGCCAGCAGCCCGAGGATCGTGGCGGAGAACTATGGCTACACCTTC. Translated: CASSPRIVAENYGYTF.

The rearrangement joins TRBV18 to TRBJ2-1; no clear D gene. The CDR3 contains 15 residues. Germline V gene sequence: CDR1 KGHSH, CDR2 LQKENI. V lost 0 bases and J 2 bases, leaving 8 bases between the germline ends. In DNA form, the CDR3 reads TGTGCCAGCTCACCACCGTCAGCCGCCTACAATGAGCAGTTCTTC. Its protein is CASSPPSAAYNEQFF.

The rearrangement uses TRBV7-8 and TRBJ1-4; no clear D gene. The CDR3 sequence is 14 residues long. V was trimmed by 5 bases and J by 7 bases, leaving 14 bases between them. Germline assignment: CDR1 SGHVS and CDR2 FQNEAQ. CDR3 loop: CASSPASAGEKLFF. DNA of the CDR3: TGTGCCAGCAGCCCCGCCAGTGCCGGTGAAAAACTGTTTTTT.

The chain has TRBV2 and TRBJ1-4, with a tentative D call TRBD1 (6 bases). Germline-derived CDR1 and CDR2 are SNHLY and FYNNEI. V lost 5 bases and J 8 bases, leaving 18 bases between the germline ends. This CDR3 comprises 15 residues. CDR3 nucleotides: TGTGCCAGCAGTCAGGGGCTGGGCGTTGGAGAAAAACTGTTTTTT. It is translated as CASSQGLGVGEKLFF.

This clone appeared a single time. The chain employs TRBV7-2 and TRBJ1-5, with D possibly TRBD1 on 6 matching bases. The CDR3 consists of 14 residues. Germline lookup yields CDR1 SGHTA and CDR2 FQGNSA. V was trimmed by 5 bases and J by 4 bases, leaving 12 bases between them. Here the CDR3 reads CASSRGLWNQPQHF. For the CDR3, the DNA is TGTGCCAGCAGCCGGGGGCTATGGAATCAGCCCCAGCATTTT.

The CDR3 bases are TGTGCCAGCAGACCACCTATTCGTGGAGGGGGCCAAGAAAAACTGTTTTTT. It encodes CASRPPIRGGGQEKLFF. The gene calls are TRBV28 and TRBJ1-4, with 7 bases aligning to TRBD1. Per germline, CDR1 MDHEN and CDR2 SYDVKM. CDR3 size: 17 residues. The V and J ends lost 6 bases and 8 bases, in that order; junction bases with no gene match: 18.

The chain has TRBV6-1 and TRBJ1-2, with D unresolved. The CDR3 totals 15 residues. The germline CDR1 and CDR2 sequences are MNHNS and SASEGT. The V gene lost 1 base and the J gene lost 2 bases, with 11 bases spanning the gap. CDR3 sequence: CASSEGPHPNYGYTF. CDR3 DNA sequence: TGTGCCAGCAGTGAAGGACCGCACCCAAACTATGGCTACACCTTC.

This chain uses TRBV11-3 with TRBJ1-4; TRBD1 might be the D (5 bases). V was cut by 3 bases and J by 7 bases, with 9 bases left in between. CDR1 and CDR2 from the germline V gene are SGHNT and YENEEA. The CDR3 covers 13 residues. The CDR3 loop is CASSFAGGEKLFF. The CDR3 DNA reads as TGTGCCAGCAGCTTTGCTGGGGGTGAAAAACTGTTTTTT.

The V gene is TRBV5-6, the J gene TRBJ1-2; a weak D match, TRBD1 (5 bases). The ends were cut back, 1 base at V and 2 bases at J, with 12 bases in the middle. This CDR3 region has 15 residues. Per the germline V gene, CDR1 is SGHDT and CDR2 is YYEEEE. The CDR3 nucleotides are TGTGCCAGCAGCTTGTTGGGACTACTGAACTATGGCTACACCTTC. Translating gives CASSLLGLLNYGYTF.

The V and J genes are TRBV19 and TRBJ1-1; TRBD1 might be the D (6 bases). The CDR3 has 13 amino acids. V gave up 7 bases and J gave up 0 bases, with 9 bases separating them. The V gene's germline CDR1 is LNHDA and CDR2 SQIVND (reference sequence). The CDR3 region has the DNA TGTGCCAGTACCCGGACAGTGAACACTGAAGCTTTCTTT. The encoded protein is CASTRTVNTEAFF.

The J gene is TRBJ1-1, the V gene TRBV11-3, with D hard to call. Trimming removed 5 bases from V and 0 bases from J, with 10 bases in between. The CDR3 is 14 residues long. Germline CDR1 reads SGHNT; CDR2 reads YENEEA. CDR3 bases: TGTGCCAGCAGCCGTCAGCTTTTGAACACTGAAGCTTTCTTT. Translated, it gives CASSRQLLNTEAFF.

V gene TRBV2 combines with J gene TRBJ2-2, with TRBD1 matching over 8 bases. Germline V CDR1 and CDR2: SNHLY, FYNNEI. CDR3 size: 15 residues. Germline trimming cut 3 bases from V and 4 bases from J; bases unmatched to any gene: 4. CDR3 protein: CASSEGRGPTGELFF. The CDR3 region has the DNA TGTGCCAGCAGTGAGGGCAGGGGGCCCACCGGGGAGCTGTTTTTT.

In DNA form, the CDR3 reads TGTGCCAGCAGCCAAGAGGGGTTTAACTATGGCTACACCTTC. It is translated as CASSQEGFNYGYTF. V is TRBV4-2 and J is TRBJ1-2; D is unresolved. V lost 0 bases to trimming and J lost 1 base, with 6 bases between them. This CDR3 is 14 amino acids long. Looked up from germline, CDR1 is LGHNA and CDR2 is YNFKEQ.